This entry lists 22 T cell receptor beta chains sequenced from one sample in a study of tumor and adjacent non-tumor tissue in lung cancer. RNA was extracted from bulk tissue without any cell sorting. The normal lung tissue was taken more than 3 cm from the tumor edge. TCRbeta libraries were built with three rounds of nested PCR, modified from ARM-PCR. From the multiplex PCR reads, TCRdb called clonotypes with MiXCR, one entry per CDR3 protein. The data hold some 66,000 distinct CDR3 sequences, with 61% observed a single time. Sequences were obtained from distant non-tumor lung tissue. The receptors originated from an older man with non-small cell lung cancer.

The CDR3: CASSLWLDTEAFF. CDR3 sequence (DNA): TGTGCCAGCAGTCTGTGGTTGGATACTGAAGCTTTCTTT. This chain connects TRBV6-5 to TRBJ1-1, with D unresolved. The CDR3 totals 13 residues. Germline CDR1 is MNHEY and CDR2 is SVGAGI. V was pared by 5 bases and J by 5 bases, with 12 bases between.

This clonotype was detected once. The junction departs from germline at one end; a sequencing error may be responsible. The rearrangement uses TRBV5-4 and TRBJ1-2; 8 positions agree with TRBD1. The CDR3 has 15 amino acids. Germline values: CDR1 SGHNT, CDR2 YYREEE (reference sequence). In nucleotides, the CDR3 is TGTGCCGGCAGCTGGCCGGGACAGGACCACTATGGCTACACCTTC. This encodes CAGSWPGQDHYGYTF.

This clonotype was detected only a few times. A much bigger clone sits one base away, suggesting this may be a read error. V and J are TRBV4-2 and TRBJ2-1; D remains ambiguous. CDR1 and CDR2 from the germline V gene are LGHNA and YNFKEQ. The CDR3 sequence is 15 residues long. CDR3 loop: CATSQESWSYNEQFF. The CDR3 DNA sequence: TGTGCCACCAGCCAAGAGTCTTGGTCCTACAATGAGCAGTTCTTC.

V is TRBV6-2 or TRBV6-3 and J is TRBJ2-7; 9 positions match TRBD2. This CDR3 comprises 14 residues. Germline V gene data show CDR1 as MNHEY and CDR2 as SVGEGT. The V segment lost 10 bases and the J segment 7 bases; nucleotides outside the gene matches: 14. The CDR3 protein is CAIRPAGTSYEQYF. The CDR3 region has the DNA TGTGCCATCCGACCTGCCGGGACTAGCTATGAGCAGTACTTC.

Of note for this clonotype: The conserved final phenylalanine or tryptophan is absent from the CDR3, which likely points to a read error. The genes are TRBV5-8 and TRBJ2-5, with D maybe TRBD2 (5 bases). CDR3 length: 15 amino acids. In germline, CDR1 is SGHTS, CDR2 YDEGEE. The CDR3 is CASSFAGMVGETQYL. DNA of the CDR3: TGTGCCAGTAGCTTTGCGGGTATGGTGGGAGAGACCCAGTACCTC.

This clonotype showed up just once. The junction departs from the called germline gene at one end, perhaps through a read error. CDR3 residues: CAGSLGEGRGKEGQFF. CDR3 DNA: TGTGCCGGCAGCCTAGGTGAGGGCCGGGGGAAGGAGGGGCAGTTCTTC. The genes are TRBV4-2 and TRBJ2-1; TRBD2 is a possible D gene (6 bases). Germline lookup yields CDR1 LGHNA and CDR2 YNFKEQ. The CDR3 length is 16 residues.

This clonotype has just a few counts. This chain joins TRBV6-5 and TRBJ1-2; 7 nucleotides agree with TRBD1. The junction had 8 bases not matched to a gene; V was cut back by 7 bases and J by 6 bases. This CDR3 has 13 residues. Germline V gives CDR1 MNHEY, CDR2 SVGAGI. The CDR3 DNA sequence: TGTGCCAGCACGGCAGGGGGAAACCATGGCTACACCTTC. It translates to CASTAGGNHGYTF.

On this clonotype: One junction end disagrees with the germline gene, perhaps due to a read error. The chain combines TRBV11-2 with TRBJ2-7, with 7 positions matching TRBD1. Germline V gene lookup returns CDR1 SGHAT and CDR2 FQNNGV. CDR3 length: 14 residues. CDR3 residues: CDSSEGDRNYEQHF. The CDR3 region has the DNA TGTGACAGCAGCGAAGGGGACAGAAACTACGAGCAGCACTTC.

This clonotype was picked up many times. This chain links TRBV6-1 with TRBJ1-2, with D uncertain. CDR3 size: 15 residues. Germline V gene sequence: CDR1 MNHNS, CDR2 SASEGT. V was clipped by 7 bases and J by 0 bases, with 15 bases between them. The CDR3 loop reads CASNFPQVANYGYTF. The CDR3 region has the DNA TGTGCCAGCAATTTTCCTCAAGTAGCTAACTATGGCTACACCTTC.

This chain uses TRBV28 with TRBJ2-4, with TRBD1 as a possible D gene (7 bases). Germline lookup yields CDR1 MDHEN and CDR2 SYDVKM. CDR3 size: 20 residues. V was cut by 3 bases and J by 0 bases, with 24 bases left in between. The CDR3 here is CASSFFAGQKLIGAKNIQYF. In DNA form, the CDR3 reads TGTGCCAGCAGTTTTTTTGCGGGACAGAAGTTAATTGGAGCCAAAAACATTCAGTACTTC.

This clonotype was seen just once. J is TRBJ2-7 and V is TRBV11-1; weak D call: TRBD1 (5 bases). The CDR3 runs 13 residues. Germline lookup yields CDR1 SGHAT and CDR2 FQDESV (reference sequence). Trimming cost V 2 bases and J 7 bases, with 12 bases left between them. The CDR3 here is CASSLRQIYEQYF. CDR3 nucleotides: TGTGCCAGCAGCTTAAGACAGATATATGAGCAGTACTTC.

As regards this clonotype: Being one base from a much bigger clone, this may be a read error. The CDR3 nucleotides are TGTGCCAGCACTAGCAGGGGTCACGAGCAGTACTTC. Amino acids: CASTSRGHEQYF. This chain uses TRBV6-2 or TRBV6-3 with TRBJ2-7, with D possibly TRBD1 on 6 matching bases. V lost 7 bases and J 5 bases, leaving 12 bases between the germline ends. CDR1 and CDR2 (germline): MNHEY, SVGEGT. This CDR3 is 12 amino acids long.

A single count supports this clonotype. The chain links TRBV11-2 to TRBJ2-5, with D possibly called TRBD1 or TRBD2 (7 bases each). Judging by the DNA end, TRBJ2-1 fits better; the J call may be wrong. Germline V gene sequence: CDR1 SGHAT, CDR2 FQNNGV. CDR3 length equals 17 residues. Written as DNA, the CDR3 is TGTGCCAGCAGCTTAGGTACCCAGGGGGGGGTTCAAGAGACCCAGTTCTTC. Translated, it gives CASSLGTQGGVQETQFF.

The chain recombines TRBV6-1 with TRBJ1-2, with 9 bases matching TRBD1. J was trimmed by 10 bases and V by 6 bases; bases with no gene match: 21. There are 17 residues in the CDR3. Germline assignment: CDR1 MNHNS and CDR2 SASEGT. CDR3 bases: TGTGCCAGCAGCGAATCCCCCGACGGACAGGGGTCAGGTGACTACACCTTC. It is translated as CASSESPDGQGSGDYTF.

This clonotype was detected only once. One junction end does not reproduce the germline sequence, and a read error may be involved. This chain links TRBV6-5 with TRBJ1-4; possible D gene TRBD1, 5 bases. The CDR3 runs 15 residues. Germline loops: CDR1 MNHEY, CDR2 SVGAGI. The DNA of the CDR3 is TGTGCCAGCTGTTACTCAGGGAAAGAAAATGAAAAACTATTTTTT. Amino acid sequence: CASCYSGKENEKLFF.

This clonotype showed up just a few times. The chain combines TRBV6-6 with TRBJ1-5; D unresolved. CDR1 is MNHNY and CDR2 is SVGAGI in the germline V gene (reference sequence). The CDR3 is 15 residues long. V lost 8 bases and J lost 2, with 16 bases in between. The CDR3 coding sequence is TGTGCCAGCGGATTGGACCCGATGGGCAATCAGCCCCAGCATTTT. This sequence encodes CASGLDPMGNQPQHF.

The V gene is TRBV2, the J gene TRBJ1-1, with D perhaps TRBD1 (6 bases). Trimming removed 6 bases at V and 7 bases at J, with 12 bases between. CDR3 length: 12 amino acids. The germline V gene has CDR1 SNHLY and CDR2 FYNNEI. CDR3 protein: CASSPQGLEAFF. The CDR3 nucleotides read TGTGCCAGCAGCCCACAGGGTCTTGAAGCTTTCTTT.

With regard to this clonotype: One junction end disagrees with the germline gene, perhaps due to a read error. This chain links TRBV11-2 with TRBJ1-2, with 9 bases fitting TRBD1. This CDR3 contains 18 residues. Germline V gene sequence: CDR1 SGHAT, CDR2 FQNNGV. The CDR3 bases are TGTGCCAGCAGCTCGGGGCCCGTAGAACAGGGGGCGAACTACGGCTACACCTTC. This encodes CASSSGPVEQGANYGYTF. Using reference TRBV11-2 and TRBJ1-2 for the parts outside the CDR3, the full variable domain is EAGVAQSPRYKIIEKRQSVAFWCNPISGHATLYWYQQILGQGPKLLIQFQNNGVVDDSQLPKDRFSAERLKGVDSTLKIQPAKLEDSAVYLCASSSGPVEQGANYGYTFGSGTRLTVV.

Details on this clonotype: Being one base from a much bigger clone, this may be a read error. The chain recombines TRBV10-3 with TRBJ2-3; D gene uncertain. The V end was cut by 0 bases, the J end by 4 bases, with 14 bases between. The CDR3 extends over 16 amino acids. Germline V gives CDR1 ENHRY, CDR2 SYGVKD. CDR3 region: CAISESGIGISDTQYF. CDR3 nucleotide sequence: TGTGCCATCAGTGAGTCGGGGATAGGCATTTCAGATACGCAGTATTTT.

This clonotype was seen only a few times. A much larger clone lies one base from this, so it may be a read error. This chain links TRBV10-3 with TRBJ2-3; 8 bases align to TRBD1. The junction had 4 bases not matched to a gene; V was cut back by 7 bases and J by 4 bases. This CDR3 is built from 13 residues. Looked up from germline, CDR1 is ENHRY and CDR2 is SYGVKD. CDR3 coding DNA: TGTGCCATCAATGGACAGGGATCAGATACGCAGTATTTT. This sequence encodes CAINGQGSDTQYF.

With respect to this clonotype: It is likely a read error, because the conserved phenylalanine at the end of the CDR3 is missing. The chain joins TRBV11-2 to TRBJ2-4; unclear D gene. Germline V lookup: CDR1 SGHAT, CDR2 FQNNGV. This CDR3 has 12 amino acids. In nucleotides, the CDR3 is TGTGCAAGCAGCTTAACCGAAAACATTCAGTACCTC. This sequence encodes CASSLTENIQYL.

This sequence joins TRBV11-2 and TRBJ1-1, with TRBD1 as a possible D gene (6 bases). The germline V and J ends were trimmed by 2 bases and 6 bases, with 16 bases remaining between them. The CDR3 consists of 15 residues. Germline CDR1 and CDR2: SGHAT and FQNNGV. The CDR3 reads CASSLRFGAGAEAFF. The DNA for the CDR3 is TGTGCCAGCAGCTTACGGTTCGGGGCAGGGGCTGAAGCTTTCTTT.